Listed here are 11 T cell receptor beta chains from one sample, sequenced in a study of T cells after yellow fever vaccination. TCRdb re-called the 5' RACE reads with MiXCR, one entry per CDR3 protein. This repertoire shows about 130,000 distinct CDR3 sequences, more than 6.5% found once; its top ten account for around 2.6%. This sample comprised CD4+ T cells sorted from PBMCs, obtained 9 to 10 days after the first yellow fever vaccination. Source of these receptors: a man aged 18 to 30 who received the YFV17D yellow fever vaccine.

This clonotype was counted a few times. The CDR3 is CSVEVASSLFVEQFF. CDR3 bases: TGCAGCGTTGAAGTCGCTTCTAGTCTTTTCGTCGAGCAGTTCTTC. This chain links TRBV29-1 with TRBJ2-1; D ambiguous. CDR1 and CDR2 from the germline V gene are SQVTM and ANQGSEA. V lost 1 base and J lost 10, with 20 bases in between. The CDR3 consists of 15 residues.

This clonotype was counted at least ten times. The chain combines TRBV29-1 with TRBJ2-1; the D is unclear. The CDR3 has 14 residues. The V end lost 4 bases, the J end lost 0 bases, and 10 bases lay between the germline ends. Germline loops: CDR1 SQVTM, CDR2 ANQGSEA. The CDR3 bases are TGCAGCGTTGTCGAGATCGGCTCCTACAATGAGCAGTTCTTC. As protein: CSVVEIGSYNEQFF.

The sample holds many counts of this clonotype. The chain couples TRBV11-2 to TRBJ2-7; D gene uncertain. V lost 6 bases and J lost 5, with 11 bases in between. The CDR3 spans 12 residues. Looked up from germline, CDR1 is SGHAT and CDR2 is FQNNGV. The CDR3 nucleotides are TGTGCCAGCAGTCTCACGCTACACGAGCAGTACTTC. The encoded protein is CASSLTLHEQYF.

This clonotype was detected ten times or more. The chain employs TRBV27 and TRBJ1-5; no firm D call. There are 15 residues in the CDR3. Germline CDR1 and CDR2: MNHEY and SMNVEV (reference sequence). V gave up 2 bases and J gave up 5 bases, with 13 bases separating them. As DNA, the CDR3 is TGTGCCAGCAGTTTACGATATCGTGGAGATCAGCCCCAGCATTTT. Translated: CASSLRYRGDQPQHF.

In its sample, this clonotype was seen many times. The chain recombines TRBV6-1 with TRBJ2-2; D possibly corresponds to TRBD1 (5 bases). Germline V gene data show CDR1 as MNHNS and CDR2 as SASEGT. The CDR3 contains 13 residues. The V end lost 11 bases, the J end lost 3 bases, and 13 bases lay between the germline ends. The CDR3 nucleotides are TGTGCCTCGGCCAGGGTGGACACCGGGGAGCTGTTTTTT. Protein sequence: CASARVDTGELFF.

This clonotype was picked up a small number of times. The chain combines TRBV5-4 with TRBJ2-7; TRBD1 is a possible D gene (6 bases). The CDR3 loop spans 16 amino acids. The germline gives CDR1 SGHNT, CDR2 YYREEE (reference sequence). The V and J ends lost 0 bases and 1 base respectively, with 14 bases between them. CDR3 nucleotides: TGTGCCAGCAGCTTGGGTAGGGACATTCTTTCCTACGAGCAGTACTTC. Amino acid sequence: CASSLGRDILSYEQYF.

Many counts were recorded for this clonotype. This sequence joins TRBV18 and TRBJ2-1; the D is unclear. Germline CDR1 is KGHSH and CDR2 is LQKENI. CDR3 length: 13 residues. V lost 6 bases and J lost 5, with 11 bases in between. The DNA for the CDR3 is TGTGCCAGCTCGGTAGGACCAGACAATGAGCAGTTCTTC. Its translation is CASSVGPDNEQFF.

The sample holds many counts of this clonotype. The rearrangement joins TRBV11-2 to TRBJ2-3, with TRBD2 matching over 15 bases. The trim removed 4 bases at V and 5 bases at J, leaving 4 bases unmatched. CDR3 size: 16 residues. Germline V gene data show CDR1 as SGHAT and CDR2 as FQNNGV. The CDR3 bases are TGTGCCAGCAGCTCTCCGGGACTAGCGGGGGGAGATACGCAGTATTTT. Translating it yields CASSSPGLAGGDTQYF.

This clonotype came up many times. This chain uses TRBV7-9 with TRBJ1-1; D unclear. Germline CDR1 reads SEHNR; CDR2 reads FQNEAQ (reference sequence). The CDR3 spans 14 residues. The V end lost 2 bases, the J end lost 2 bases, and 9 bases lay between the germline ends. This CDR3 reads CASSLTAANTEAFF. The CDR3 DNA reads TGTGCCAGCAGCTTAACGGCAGCTAACACTGAAGCTTTCTTT.

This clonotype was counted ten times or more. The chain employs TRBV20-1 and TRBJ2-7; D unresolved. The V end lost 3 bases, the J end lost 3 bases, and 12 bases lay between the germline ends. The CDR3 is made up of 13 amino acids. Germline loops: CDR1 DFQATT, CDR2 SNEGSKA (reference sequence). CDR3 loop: CSASAPPLYEQYF. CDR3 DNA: TGCAGTGCTAGTGCCCCCCCCCTCTACGAGCAGTACTTC.

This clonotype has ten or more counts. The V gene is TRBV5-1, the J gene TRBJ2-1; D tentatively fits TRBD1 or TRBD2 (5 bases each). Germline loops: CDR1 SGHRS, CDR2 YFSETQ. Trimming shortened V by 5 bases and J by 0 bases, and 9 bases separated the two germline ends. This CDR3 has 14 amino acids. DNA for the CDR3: TGCGCCAGCAGAGAAGGGACCTCCTACAATGAGCAGTTCTTC. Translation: CASREGTSYNEQFF. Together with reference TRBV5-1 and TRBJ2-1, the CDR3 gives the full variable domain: KAGVTQTPRYLIKTRGQQVTLSCSPISGHRSVSWYQQTPGQGLQFLFEYFSETQRNKGNFPGRFSGRQFSNSRSEMNVSTLELGDSALYLCASREGTSYNEQFFGPGTRLTVL.